Below, one TCR beta chain is given with its context. Its matching antigen is unknown. Regions amplified from RNA transcripts were the TCR beta CDR3 regions. A set of HTBI primers served as the primers for a first-round RT-PCR of the TCR CDR3. TCRdb reprocessed the multiplex PCR reads via MiXCR and lists one record per CDR3 protein. Seen here are under 700,000 distinct CDR3 sequences, 16% observed once, and the top ten hold approximately 20%. Cells are PBMCs isolated from roughly 9.2 ml of fresh blood. The data belong to a study of T cells in Graves' hyperthyroidism and ophthalmopathy. Study results and caveats: A model of 13 V-J features distinguished ophthalmopathy from stable hyperthyroidism. In blood, most of the thyroid clonotypes expanded above 0.001 were also present.

The CDR3 spans 16 residues. CDR1 SGHTA and CDR2 FQGNSA come from the germline V gene. The ends lost 6 bases at V and 2 bases at J; junction bases unmatched: 6. The material sequenced was blood. This sequence was found in a woman aged 18-30 years with Graves' hyperthyroidism. The chain couples TRBV7-2 to TRBJ2-5, with 13 nucleotides matching TRBD2. The CDR3 spells CASRRGTSGEQETQYF. CDR3 DNA sequence: TGTGCCAGCAGACGGGGGACTAGCGGGGAACAAGAGACCCAGTACTTC.